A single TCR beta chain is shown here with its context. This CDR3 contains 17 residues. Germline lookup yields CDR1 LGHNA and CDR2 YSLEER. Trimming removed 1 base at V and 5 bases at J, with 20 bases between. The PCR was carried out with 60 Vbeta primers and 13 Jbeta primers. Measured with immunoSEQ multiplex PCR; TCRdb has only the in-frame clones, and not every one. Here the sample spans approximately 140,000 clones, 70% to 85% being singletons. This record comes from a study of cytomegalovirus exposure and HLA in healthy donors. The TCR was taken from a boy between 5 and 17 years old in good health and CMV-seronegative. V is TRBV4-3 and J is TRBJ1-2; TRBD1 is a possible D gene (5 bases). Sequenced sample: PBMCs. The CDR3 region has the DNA TGCGCCAGCAGCCAAGCGCCCGCGGGCCGGGGGGGGTATGGCTACACCTTC. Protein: CASSQAPAGRGGYGYTF.